These 10 T cell receptor beta chains came from one sample sequenced in a study of cytomegalovirus exposure and HLA in healthy donors. The PCR contained 60 Vbeta and 13 Jbeta primers. Sequencing used immunoSEQ multiplex PCR; TCRdb keeps in-frame clones, though not all of them. The data hold approximately 160,000 clones, with 80% observed a single time. The specimen was PBMCs. Receptors were obtained from a woman aged 50 to 65 in good health and CMV-seropositive.

This chain joins TRBV9 and TRBJ2-1; 11 bases match TRBD2. Germline CDR1 reads SGDLS; CDR2 reads YYNGEE. This CDR3 is built from 16 residues. The V segment lost 0 bases and the J segment 10 bases; nucleotides outside the gene matches: 9. The CDR3 reads CASSVAPSGGTGEQFF. For the CDR3, the DNA is TGTGCCAGCAGCGTAGCTCCTAGCGGGGGGACGGGGGAGCAGTTCTTC.

In this sample, this clone turned up a few times. J is TRBJ2-3 and V is TRBV29-1; 8 positions agree with TRBD1. The trim removed 7 bases at V and 4 bases at J, leaving 7 bases unmatched. Germline CDR1 SQVTM, CDR2 ANQGSEA. This CDR3 has 13 amino acids. The CDR3 loop reads CSGQGAGADTQYF. The CDR3 DNA sequence: TGCAGCGGTCAGGGGGCCGGGGCAGATACGCAGTATTTT.

This chain uses TRBV2 with TRBJ1-2, with no clear D. Trimming shortened V by 0 bases and J by 8 bases, and 16 bases separated the two germline ends. Germline CDR1 and CDR2: SNHLY and FYNNEI. This CDR3 contains 15 residues. The CDR3 bases are TGTGCCAGCAGTGAAGCTCCCGGGTCCCGAGGGGGCTACACCTTC. Residues: CASSEAPGSRGGYTF.

The genes are TRBV6-5 and TRBJ2-1; 8 nucleotides line up with TRBD2. V lost 0 bases to trimming and J lost 10 bases; unmatched junction nucleotides: 11. This CDR3 is built from 16 residues. The germline V gene encodes CDR1 MNHEY and CDR2 SVGAGI. The CDR3, as DNA: TGTGCCAGCAGTTACTCGAGTGGGACTAGGCGTTACGAGCAGTTCTTC. Its translation is CASSYSSGTRRYEQFF.

This rearrangement joins TRBV9 to TRBJ2-2, with TRBD2 identical over 11 bases. The CDR3 has 16 residues. CDR1 SGDLS and CDR2 YYNGEE come from the germline V gene. With 0 bases clipped from V and 5 bases from J, the junction kept 3 bases outside the gene matches. CDR3 bases: TGTGCCAGCAGCGTAGCCCCTAGCGGGAGGACCGGGGAGCTGTTTTTT. It specifies CASSVAPSGRTGELFF.

This chain connects TRBV5-1 to TRBJ2-7, with a tentative D call TRBD1 (5 bases). V was shortened by 6 bases and J by 0 bases, with 13 bases between the two germline ends. This CDR3 region has 14 residues. The germline gives CDR1 SGHRS, CDR2 YFSETQ. CDR3 amino acids: CASKQGPSSYEQYF. CDR3 DNA: TGCGCCAGCAAGCAGGGCCCGAGCTCCTACGAGCAGTACTTC.

The chain is built from TRBV18 and TRBJ1-1; 7 nucleotides align to TRBD1. This CDR3 is 14 amino acids long. V was pared by 4 bases and J by 1 base, with 3 bases of the junction left unmatched. Germline CDR1 KGHSH, CDR2 LQKENI. CDR3 coding DNA: TGTGCCAGCTCACGACAGGGCGAGAACACTGAAGCTTTCTTT. Translation: CASSRQGENTEAFF.

The chain joins TRBV6-5 to TRBJ1-2; 9 bases are shared with TRBD1. V trimming: 6 bases; J trimming: 8 bases; junction bases outside the gene matches: 10. Germline values: CDR1 MNHEY, CDR2 SVGAGI. This CDR3 is built from 14 residues. The CDR3 DNA reads TGTGCCAGCAGCCAGGGACAGGGTTTAAGGGGCTACACCTTC. This sequence encodes CASSQGQGLRGYTF.

This clone showed up just a few times. This chain joins TRBV4-3 and TRBJ2-2; 8 nucleotides agree with TRBD1. The CDR3 is 15 amino acids. The germline gives CDR1 LGHNA, CDR2 YSLEER. V lost 0 bases, J lost 7 bases, and 4 bases stayed unmatched. CDR3 residues: CASSQDDRGIGELFF. CDR3 sequence (DNA): TGCGCCAGCAGCCAAGATGACAGGGGAATCGGGGAGCTGTTTTTT.

The chain has TRBV19 and TRBJ1-5, with 7 positions matching TRBD1. CDR3 length: 16 amino acids. The germline V gene has CDR1 LNHDA and CDR2 SQIVND (reference sequence). Trimming took 3 bases from V and 2 from J; bases not matched to a gene: 7. The CDR3 protein is CASSMIGQGGNQPQHF. The CDR3 nucleotides read TGTGCCAGTAGTATGATTGGGCAGGGGGGCAATCAGCCCCAGCATTTT.